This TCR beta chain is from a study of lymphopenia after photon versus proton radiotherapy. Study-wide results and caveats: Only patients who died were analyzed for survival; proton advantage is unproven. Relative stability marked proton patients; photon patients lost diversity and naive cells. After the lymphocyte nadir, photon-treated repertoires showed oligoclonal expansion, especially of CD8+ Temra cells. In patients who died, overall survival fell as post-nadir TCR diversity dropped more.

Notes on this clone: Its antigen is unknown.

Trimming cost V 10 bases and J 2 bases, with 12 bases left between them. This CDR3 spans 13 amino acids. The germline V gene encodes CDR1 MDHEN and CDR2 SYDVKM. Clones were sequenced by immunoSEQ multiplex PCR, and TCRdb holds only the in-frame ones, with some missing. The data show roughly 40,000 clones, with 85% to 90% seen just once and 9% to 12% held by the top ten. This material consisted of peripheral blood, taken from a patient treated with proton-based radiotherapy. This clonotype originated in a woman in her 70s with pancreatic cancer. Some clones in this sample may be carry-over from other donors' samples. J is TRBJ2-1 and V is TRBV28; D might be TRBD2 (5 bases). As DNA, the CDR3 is TGTGCCATCGAAACTAGAACCTACAATGAGCAGTTCTTC. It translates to CAIETRTYNEQFF.